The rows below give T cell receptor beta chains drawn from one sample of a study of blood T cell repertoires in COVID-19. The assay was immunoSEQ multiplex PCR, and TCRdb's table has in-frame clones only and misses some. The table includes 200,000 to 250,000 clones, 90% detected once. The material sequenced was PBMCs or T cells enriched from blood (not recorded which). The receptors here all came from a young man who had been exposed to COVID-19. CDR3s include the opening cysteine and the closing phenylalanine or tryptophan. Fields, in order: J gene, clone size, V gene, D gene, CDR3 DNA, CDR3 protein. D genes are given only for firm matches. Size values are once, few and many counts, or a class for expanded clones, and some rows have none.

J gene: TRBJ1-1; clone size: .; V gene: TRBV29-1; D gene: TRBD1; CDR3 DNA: TGCAGCGTTGAGGCCGTCCCGGGACAGGGCGTCTACACTGAAGCTTTCTTT; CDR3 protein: CSVEAVPGQGVYTEAFF
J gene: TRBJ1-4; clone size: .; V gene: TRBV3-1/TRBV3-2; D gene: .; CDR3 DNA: TGTGCCAGCAGCCAAAACAGGGTGAATGAAAAACTGTTTTTT; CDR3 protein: CASSQNRVNEKLFF
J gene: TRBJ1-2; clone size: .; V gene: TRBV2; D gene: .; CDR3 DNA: TGTGCCAGCAGCTACCCGAAGGGGGAGATGAACTATGGCTACACCTTC; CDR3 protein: CASSYPKGEMNYGYTF
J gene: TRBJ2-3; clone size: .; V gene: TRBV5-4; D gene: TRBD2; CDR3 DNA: TGTGCCAGCAGCTTACTGAAGACTAGCGGGGCCACTAGCACAGATACGCAGTATTTT; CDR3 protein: CASSLLKTSGATSTDTQYF
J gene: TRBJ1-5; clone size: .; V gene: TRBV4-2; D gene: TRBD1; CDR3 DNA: TGTGCCAGCAGCCCTGAGGGACAGGACCCTCATAGCAATCAGCCCCAGCATTTT; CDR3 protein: CASSPEGQDPHSNQPQHF
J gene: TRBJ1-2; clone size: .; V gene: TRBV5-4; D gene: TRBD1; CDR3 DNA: TGTGCCAGCAGCCAGGACAGGGGATCCTATGGCTACACCTTC; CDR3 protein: CASSQDRGSYGYTF
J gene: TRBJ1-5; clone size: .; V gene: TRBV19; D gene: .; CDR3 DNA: TGTGCCAGTAGTATACAGGGCGATCAGCCCCAGCATTTT; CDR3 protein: CASSIQGDQPQHF
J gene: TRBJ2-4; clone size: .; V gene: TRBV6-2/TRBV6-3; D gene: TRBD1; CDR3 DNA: TGTGCCAGCAGTTACTCAGGACAGGGGGCGCCAGCCAAAAACATTCAGTACTTC; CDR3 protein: CASSYSGQGAPAKNIQYF
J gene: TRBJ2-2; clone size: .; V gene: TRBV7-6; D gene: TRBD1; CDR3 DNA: TGTGCCAGCAGCCCCACGACGTATGACACCGGGACAGCCAGTATAAGGCTGTTTTTT; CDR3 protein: CASSPTTYDTGTASIRLFF
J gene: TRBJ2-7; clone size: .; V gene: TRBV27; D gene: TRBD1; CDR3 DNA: TGTGCCAGCAGGGGACAGACCCCCTACGAGCAGTACTTC; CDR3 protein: CASRGQTPYEQYF
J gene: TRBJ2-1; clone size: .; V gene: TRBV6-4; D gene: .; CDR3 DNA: TGTGCCAGCAGTGGAGTAAGTAGCCATGAGCAGTTCTTC; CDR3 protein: CASSGVSSHEQFF
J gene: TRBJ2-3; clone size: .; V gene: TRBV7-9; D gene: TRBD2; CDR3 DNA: TGTGCCAGCAGCACTAGCGTCCCTAGCACAGATACGCAGTATTTT; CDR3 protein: CASSTSVPSTDTQYF
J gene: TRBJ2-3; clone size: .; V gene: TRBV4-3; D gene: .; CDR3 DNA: TGCGCCAGCAGCGAAGGGCGGGGTGGCACAGATACGCAGTATTTT; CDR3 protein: CASSEGRGGTDTQYF
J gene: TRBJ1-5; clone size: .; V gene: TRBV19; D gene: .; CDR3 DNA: TGTGCCAGTAGTATAGGGGGGGGTAGCAATCAGCCCCAGCATTTT; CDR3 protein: CASSIGGGSNQPQHF
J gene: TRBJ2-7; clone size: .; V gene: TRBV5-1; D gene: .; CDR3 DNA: TGCGCCAGCAGCTTGCCATCCTACGAGCAGTACTTC; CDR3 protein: CASSLPSYEQYF
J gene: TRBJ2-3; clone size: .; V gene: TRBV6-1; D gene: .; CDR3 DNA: TGTGCCAGCAGTGATGTTGGGCGCACAGATACGCAGTATTTT; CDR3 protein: CASSDVGRTDTQYF
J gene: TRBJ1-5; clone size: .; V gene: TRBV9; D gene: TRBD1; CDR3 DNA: TGTGCCAGCAGCGTAGGACAGGGGGCGGGGGTTCCCCAGCATTTT; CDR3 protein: CASSVGQGAGVPQHF
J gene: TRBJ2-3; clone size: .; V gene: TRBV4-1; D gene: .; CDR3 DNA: TGCGCCAGCAGAACGACAGGGACTGATACGCAGTATTTT; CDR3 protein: CASRTTGTDTQYF
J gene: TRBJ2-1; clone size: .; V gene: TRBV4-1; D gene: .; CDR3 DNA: TGCGCCAGCAGCCCTCGGGGGGCGACCTACAATGAGCAGTTCTTC; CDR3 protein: CASSPRGATYNEQFF
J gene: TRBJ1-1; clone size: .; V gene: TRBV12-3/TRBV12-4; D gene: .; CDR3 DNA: TGTGCCAGCAGTTGGTACAGGGCTGAAGCTTTCTTT; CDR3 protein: CASSWYRAEAFF
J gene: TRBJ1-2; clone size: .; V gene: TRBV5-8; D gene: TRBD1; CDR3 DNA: TGTGCCAGCACCCAAGGCAGGGACAGGGTGATGAGAGGCTACACCTTC; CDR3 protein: CASTQGRDRVMRGYTF
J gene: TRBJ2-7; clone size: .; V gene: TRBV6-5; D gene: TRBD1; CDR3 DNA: TGTGCCACCCAGACAGGGGCCTACGAGCAGTACTTC; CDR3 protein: CATQTGAYEQYF
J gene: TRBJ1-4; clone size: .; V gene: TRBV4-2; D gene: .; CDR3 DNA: TGTGCCAGCAGCCCGAGTGGGCAGGGGTCCTTTTTCCAAAAACTGTTTTTT; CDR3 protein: CASSPSGQGSFFQKLFF
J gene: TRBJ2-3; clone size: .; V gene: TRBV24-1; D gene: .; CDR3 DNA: TGTGCCACCAGTGATTCCGAAATAGCAGATACGCAGTATTTT; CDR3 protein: CATSDSEIADTQYF
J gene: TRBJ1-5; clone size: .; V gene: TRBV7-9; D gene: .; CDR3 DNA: TGTGCCAGCAGCCCTCGCGAAACAGGTGCGGGCAATCAGCCCCAGCATTTT; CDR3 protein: CASSPRETGAGNQPQHF
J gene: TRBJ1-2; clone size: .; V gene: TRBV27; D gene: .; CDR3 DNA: TGTGCGACAAGGGGGGGCTATGGCTACACCTTC; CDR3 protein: CATRGGYGYTF
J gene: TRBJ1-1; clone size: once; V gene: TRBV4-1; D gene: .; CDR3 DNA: TGCGCCAGCAGCCAAGTGGCGGGCAAGGGAACTGAAGCTTTCTTT; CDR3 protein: CASSQVAGKGTEAFF
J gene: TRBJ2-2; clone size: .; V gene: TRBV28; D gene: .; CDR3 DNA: TGTGCCAGCAGCACCTATTCGAACACCGGGGAGCTGTTTTTT; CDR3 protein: CASSTYSNTGELFF
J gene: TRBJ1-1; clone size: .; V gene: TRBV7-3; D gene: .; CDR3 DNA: TGTGCCAGCAGCTTGGACGGGGGGGCCTCTGAAGCTTTCTTT; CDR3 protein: CASSLDGGASEAFF
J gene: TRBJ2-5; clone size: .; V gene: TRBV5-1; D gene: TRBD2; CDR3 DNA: TGCGCCAGCAGCTTGGAATTAGCGGGGGGGCCTTTAGAGACCCAGTACTTC; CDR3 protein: CASSLELAGGPLETQYF
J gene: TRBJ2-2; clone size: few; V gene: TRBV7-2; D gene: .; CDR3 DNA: TGTGCCAGCAGCTTTTCTCGCGGGGAGCTGTTTTTT; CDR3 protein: CASSFSRGELFF
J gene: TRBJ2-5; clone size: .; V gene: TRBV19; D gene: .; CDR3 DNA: TGTGCCAGTAGTATAGGAGGCTGGGGAGGCGAGACCCAGTACTTC; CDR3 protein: CASSIGGWGGETQYF
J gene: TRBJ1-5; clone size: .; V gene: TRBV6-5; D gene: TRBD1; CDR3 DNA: TGTGCCAGCAGCAGGGGGAGCAATCAGCCCCAGCATTTT; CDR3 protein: CASSRGSNQPQHF
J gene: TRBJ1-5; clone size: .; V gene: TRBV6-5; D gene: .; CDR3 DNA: TGTGCCAGCAGTTACACGACATTTCGCAATCAGCCCCAGCATTTT; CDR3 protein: CASSYTTFRNQPQHF
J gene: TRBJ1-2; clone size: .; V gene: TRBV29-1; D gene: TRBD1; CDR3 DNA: TGCACCTCCTTCCACAGGGGGGATCACTATGGCTACACCTTC; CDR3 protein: CTSFHRGDHYGYTF
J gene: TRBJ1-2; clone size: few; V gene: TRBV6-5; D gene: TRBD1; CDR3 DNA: TGTGCCAGCAGCGACAGGGTGCTGGATGGCTACACCTTC; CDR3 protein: CASSDRVLDGYTF
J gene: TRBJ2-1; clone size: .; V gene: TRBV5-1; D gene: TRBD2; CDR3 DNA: TGCGCCAGCATGAGCTCTAGCGGAAGCTCCTACAATGAGCAGTTCTTC; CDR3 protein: CASMSSSGSSYNEQFF
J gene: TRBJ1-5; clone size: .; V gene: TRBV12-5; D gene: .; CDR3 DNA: TGTGCTAGTGGTTCACGGGGGACTAATCAGCCCCAGCATTTT; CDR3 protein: CASGSRGTNQPQHF
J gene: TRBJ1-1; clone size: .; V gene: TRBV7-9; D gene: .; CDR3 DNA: TGTGCCAGCAGCTTAGAGGCCGCCCGGGGGAGGGAAGCTTTCTTT; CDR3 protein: CASSLEAARGREAFF
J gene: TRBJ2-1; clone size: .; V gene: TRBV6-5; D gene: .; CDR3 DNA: TGTGCCAGCCCAAAGACAGCAAACTCCTACAATGAGCAGTTCTTC; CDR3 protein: CASPKTANSYNEQFF
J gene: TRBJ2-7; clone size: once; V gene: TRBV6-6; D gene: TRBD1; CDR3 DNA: TGTGCCAGCAGTACCCTGGACAGGGGGCGATACGAGCAGTACTTC; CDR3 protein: CASSTLDRGRYEQYF
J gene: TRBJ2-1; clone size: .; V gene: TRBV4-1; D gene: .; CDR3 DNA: TGCGCCAGCAGCCCCCCTCGGGCTAGCCGCAATGAGCAGTTCTTC; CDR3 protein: CASSPPRASRNEQFF
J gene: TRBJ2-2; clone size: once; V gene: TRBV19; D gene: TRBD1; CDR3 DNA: TGTGCCAGTATCTTGGGGGACAGGGGGCCGGGGACCGGGGAGCTGTTTTTT; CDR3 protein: CASILGDRGPGTGELFF
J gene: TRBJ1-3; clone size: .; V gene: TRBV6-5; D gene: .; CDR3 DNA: TGTGCCAGCAGTTACTCAAACAGTGGAAACACCATATATTTT; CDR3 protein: CASSYSNSGNTIYF
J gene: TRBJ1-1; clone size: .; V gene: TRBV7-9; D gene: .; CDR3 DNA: TGTGCCAGCAGCTTAGTGTACAGGATCGGAGCTTTCTTT; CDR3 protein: CASSLVYRIGAFF
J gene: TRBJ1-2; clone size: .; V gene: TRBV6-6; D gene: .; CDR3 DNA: TGTGCCAGCAGTTATCTTCTGGGGGGGTTTGATGGCTACACCTTC; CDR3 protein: CASSYLLGGFDGYTF
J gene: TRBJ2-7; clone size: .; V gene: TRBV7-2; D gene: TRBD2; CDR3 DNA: TGTGCCAGCAGCTTTTATCTAGCGGGGGCTGGGTACGAGCAGTACTTC; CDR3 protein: CASSFYLAGAGYEQYF
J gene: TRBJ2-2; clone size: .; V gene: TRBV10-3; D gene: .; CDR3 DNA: TGTGCCATCAGTGGGGGAGAGGACACCGGGGAGCTGTTTTTT; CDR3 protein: CAISGGEDTGELFF
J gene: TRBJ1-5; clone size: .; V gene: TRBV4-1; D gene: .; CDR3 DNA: TGCGCCAGCAGCCCTGGTTTAGCCAGAGGACATAGCAATCAGCCCCAGCATTTT; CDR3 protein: CASSPGLARGHSNQPQHF
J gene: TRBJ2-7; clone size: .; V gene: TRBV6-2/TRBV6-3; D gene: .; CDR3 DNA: TGTGCCAGCAGTCCCCGTGGCAGGAGGTGGTCCTACGAGCAGTACTTC; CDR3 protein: CASSPRGRRWSYEQYF
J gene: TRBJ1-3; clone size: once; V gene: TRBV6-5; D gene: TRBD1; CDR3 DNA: TGTGCCAGTAGGACAGGGGAAGCTGGAAACACCATATATTTT; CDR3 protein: CASRTGEAGNTIYF
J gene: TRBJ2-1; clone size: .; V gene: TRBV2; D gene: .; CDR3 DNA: TGTGCCAGTGACGACTGGTTCGATGAGCAGTTCTTC; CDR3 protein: CASDDWFDEQFF
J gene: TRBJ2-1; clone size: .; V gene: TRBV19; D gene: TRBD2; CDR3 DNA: TGTGCCAGTAGTATACGGCGGGGGGGCGGTGAGCAGTTCTTC; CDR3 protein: CASSIRRGGGEQFF